One sample yielded the 32 T cell receptor beta chains listed below, sequenced in a study of human T cells and chemical hapten exposure. Time point meaning: pre-sensitization, week 0. Treatment of the sample: therapeutic diphenylcyclopropenone sensitization with weekly scalp DPC. TCRdb itself ran the RACE reads through MiXCR, one entry per CDR3 protein. This table holds around 120,000 distinct CDR3 sequences, 13% found once. The sequenced sample was whole blood, obtained in connection with sensitization to the hapten diphenylcyclopropenone (DPC). These receptors came from a woman younger than 30 with alopecia areata. Some clones in this sample may be carry-over from other donors' samples.

This rearrangement joins TRBV18 to TRBJ2-2; the match to TRBD1 covers 8 bases. Germline trimming cut 5 bases from V and 1 base from J; bases unmatched to any gene: 6. The V gene's germline CDR1 is KGHSH and CDR2 LQKENI. This CDR3 region has 16 residues. CDR3 nucleotide sequence: TGTGCCAGCTCAACTCCCGGGACAGGGAACACCGGGGAGCTGTTTTTT. This sequence encodes CASSTPGTGNTGELFF.

The chain is built from TRBV28 and TRBJ2-1, with TRBD2 matching over 8 bases. J was trimmed by 4 bases and V by 7 bases; bases with no gene match: 6. The CDR3 spans 14 residues. Germline loops: CDR1 MDHEN, CDR2 SYDVKM. The CDR3 DNA follows: TGTGCCAGCATCGAGCGGGGGCCATACAATGAGCAGTTCTTC. Translation gives CASIERGPYNEQFF.

This clonotype has at least ten counts. The chain carries TRBV28 and TRBJ2-7; no reliable D call. V lost 6 bases to trimming and J lost 2 bases, with 5 bases between them. This CDR3 has 11 residues. Germline V gene data show CDR1 as MDHEN and CDR2 as SYDVKM. CDR3 residues: CASSQTYEQYF. As DNA, the CDR3 is TGTGCCAGCAGCCAGACCTACGAGCAGTACTTC.

This clonotype has just a few counts. This chain uses TRBV29-1 with TRBJ2-4, with unresolved D. From germline, CDR1 is SQVTM and CDR2 ANQGSEA. The V gene lost 4 bases and the J gene lost 0 bases, with 10 bases spanning the gap. There are 14 residues in the CDR3. The CDR3 sequence: CSVVDGVAKNIQYF. Here the CDR3 DNA reads TGCAGCGTTGTCGATGGGGTAGCCAAAAACATTCAGTACTTC.

This clonotype was found many times. V usage is TRBV2 and J usage is TRBJ1-5; weak D call: TRBD1 (6 bases). Germline V gives CDR1 SNHLY, CDR2 FYNNEI. This CDR3 has 15 residues. V was trimmed by 5 bases and J by 2 bases, leaving 13 bases between them. This chain's CDR3 is CASSSSGQRNQPQHF. In DNA form, the CDR3 reads TGTGCCAGCAGTTCGTCTGGACAGCGCAATCAGCCCCAGCATTTT.

This chain uses TRBV30 with TRBJ1-2; 9 bases agree with TRBD1. Germline V gene lookup returns CDR1 GTSNPN and CDR2 SVGIG (reference sequence). This CDR3 contains 12 residues. Trimming took 5 bases from V and 2 from J; bases not matched to a gene: 0. The CDR3 is CAWGQGNYGYTF. The CDR3 DNA follows: TGTGCCTGGGGACAGGGGAACTATGGCTACACCTTC.

The chain joins TRBV11-2 to TRBJ1-2, with 11 nucleotides matching TRBD1. V was pared by 0 bases and J by 8 bases, with 5 bases of the junction left unmatched. The CDR3 has 15 amino acids. Germline lookup yields CDR1 SGHAT and CDR2 FQNNGV. The CDR3: CASSLDRTGGGGYTF. The CDR3 DNA sequence: TGTGCCAGCAGCTTAGATAGGACAGGGGGCGGCGGCTACACCTTC.

This clonotype was seen a handful of times. The V and J genes are TRBV29-1 and TRBJ2-1; D is unclear. The CDR3 runs 13 residues. V lost 3 bases and J 8 bases, leaving 14 bases between the germline ends. The V gene's germline CDR1 is SQVTM and CDR2 ANQGSEA. Here the CDR3 DNA reads TGCAGCGTTGATCCCCCCCTTTCGCATGAGCAGTTCTTC. It codes for CSVDPPLSHEQFF.

V and J are TRBV12-3 or TRBV12-4 and TRBJ2-6; perhaps TRBD1 as D (6 bases). The V end was cut by 4 bases, the J end by 0 bases, with 13 bases between. CDR3 length: 17 amino acids. CDR3 loop: CASSSMPGASGANVLTF. CDR3 sequence (DNA): TGTGCCAGCAGTTCTATGCCAGGGGCCTCTGGGGCCAACGTCCTGACTTTC.

V gene TRBV6-1 combines with J gene TRBJ2-5; D not resolved. CDR1 and CDR2 (germline): MNHNS, SASEGT. Trimming took 6 bases from V and 4 from J, leaving 12 bases between them. The CDR3 is 13 residues long. DNA of the CDR3: TGTGCCAGCAGGCCCGGATTGTCAGAGACCCAGTACTTC. The encoded protein is CASRPGLSETQYF.

In this sample, this clonotype turned up many times. V and J are TRBV15 and TRBJ1-1; the D gene is possibly TRBD1 (5 bases). The CDR3 is made up of 15 amino acids. V was clipped by 3 bases and J by 6 bases, with 17 bases between them. CDR1 is LNHNV, CDR2 YYDKDF, per germline (reference sequence). CDR3: CATSRMSGGGAEAFF. The CDR3 DNA follows: TGTGCCACCAGCAGGATGTCGGGTGGGGGAGCTGAAGCTTTCTTT.

This chain joins TRBV20-1 and TRBJ2-4; maybe TRBD1 (6 bases). Trimming took off 4 bases at V and 0 bases at J, with 13 bases between the two ends. CDR1 DFQATT and CDR2 SNEGSKA come from the germline V gene (reference sequence). This CDR3 is built from 15 residues. CDR3 sequence: CSATTGRLAKNIQYF. The CDR3 bases are TGCAGTGCTACGACAGGTCGACTAGCCAAAAACATTCAGTACTTC.

In its sample, this clonotype was seen a few times. The CDR3 is CASSYVAPGTNIPYEQYF. In DNA, the CDR3 is TGTGCCAGCAGTTACGTCGCGCCCGGGACAAACATCCCGTACGAGCAGTACTTC. This rearrangement joins TRBV6-5 to TRBJ2-7; TRBD1 might be the D (6 bases). The germline V gene encodes CDR1 MNHEY and CDR2 SVGAGI. V lost 2 bases and J 4 bases, leaving 24 bases between the germline ends. CDR3 length: 18 amino acids.

This clonotype came up many times. The rearrangement joins TRBV10-2 to TRBJ2-2; the match to TRBD2 covers 7 bases. With 6 bases clipped from V and 2 bases from J, the junction kept 12 bases outside the gene matches. Germline values: CDR1 WSHSY, CDR2 SAAADI. The CDR3 sequence is 17 residues long. CDR3 nucleotides: TGCGCCAGCAGCTCCTCGATAGCGGGCCATAACACCGGGGAGCTGTTTTTT. Protein sequence: CASSSSIAGHNTGELFF.

CDR3 coding DNA: TGTGCCAGCAGCGCCGGACAGTTCGAGCAGTTCTTC. The encoded protein is CASSAGQFEQFF. This chain links TRBV5-4 with TRBJ2-1; D may be TRBD1 (6 bases). V dropped 4 bases and J dropped 10 bases, with 12 bases sitting between them. Per the germline V gene, CDR1 is SGHNT and CDR2 is YYREEE (reference sequence). CDR3 length: 12 amino acids.

The chain recombines TRBV7-3 with TRBJ1-1; D perhaps matches TRBD1 (5 bases). The CDR3 contains 14 residues. Between the trimmed V and J ends, which lost 5 bases and 2 bases, there was a span of 12 bases. Per the germline V gene, CDR1 is SGHTA and CDR2 is FQGTGA. CDR3 sequence: CASSPTGENTEAFF. The CDR3 nucleotides read TGTGCCAGCAGCCCCACGGGGGAAAACACTGAAGCTTTCTTT.

This clonotype was detected only a few times. The gene calls are TRBV18 and TRBJ2-4; TRBD1 matches 7 bases. The germline V gene encodes CDR1 KGHSH and CDR2 LQKENI. Germline trimming cut 2 bases from V and 7 bases from J; bases unmatched to any gene: 14. The CDR3 has 17 residues. CDR3 in DNA: TGTGCCAGCTCACCAGCACGCTCCACCGGGACAGAGAACATTCAGTACTTC. Amino acids: CASSPARSTGTENIQYF.

V gene TRBV19 combines with J gene TRBJ2-7; maybe TRBD1 (6 bases). V lost 4 bases, J lost 3 bases, and 13 bases lay in between. The germline V gene has CDR1 LNHDA and CDR2 SQIVND (reference sequence). This CDR3 has 14 amino acids. CDR3 loop: CASSNPGHLYEQYF. The CDR3 DNA sequence: TGTGCCAGTAGTAACCCGGGACACCTCTACGAGCAGTACTTC.

The chain has TRBV20-1 and TRBJ2-1, with 8 bases identical to TRBD1. V shed 6 bases and J 5 bases; nucleotides not matched to a gene: 12. This CDR3 has 15 residues. Germline CDR1 and CDR2: DFQATT and SNEGSKA (reference sequence). Here the CDR3 DNA reads TGCAGTGCCTACGGCGGGACAGGCCGAGACAATGAGCAGTTCTTC. Amino acid sequence: CSAYGGTGRDNEQFF.

Many counts were recorded for this clonotype. The V and J genes are TRBV29-1 and TRBJ1-1, with D maybe TRBD1 (5 bases). Germline V lookup: CDR1 SQVTM, CDR2 ANQGSEA. V lost 3 bases and J 3 bases, leaving 11 bases between the germline ends. CDR3 length: 13 amino acids. The CDR3 loop reads CSVEVGGDTEAFF. CDR3 DNA sequence: TGCAGCGTTGAGGTAGGAGGGGACACTGAAGCTTTCTTT.

This clonotype was seen repeatedly, ten times or more. The chain has TRBV18 and TRBJ1-4; D gene ambiguous. CDR3 size: 16 residues. Per germline, CDR1 KGHSH and CDR2 LQKENI. V lost 0 bases, J lost 1 base, and 9 bases lay in between. In nucleotides, the CDR3 is TGTGCCAGCTCACCACCGACGGGGAAAACTAATGAAAAACTGTTTTTT. Translated: CASSPPTGKTNEKLFF.

The table lists this clonotype with many counts. This chain uses TRBV6-5 with TRBJ1-5; 7 nucleotides agree with TRBD1. The CDR3 has 15 residues. Germline CDR1 and CDR2: MNHEY and SVGAGI. The ends lost 6 bases at V and 2 bases at J; junction bases unmatched: 7. CDR3 DNA: TGTGCCAGCAGCGTTGACAGGGAGCGCAATCAGCCCCAGCATTTT. Translation gives CASSVDRERNQPQHF.

There are a few counts of this clonotype. The chain couples TRBV7-6 to TRBJ1-1; D may be TRBD1 (5 bases). V was trimmed by 7 bases and J by 4 bases, leaving 22 bases between them. This CDR3 spans 16 amino acids. Germline CDR1 reads SGHVS; CDR2 reads FNYEAQ. Written as DNA, the CDR3 is TGTGCCAGCACCGCCGCCACCAGAATCCAGGGCACTGAAGCTTTCTTT. This translates into CASTAATRIQGTEAFF.

This clonotype showed up just a few times. This rearrangement joins TRBV7-9 to TRBJ2-7; D call uncertain. V shed 8 bases and J shed 0 bases, with 14 bases lying between them. The length of the CDR3 is 14 residues. The germline gives CDR1 SEHNR, CDR2 FQNEAQ (reference sequence). The CDR3 loop is CASSPGSSSYEQYF. CDR3 nucleotides: TGTGCCAGCTCTCCGGGCTCGAGCTCCTACGAGCAGTACTTC.

The chain uses TRBV11-2 and TRBJ1-2; 7 nucleotides align to TRBD1. The V gene end was trimmed by 3 bases and the J gene end by 6 bases; junction bases not matched to a gene: 4. The length of the CDR3 is 13 residues. Germline CDR1 and CDR2: SGHAT and FQNNGV. CDR3 DNA: TGTGCCAGCAGCTTCTCTACAGGGGATGGCTACACCTTC. Its translation: CASSFSTGDGYTF. Complete variable domain (other parts from reference TRBV11-2 and TRBJ1-2): EAGVAQSPRYKIIEKRQSVAFWCNPISGHATLYWYQQILGQGPKLLIQFQNNGVVDDSQLPKDRFSAERLKGVDSTLKIQPAKLEDSAVYLCASSFSTGDGYTFGSGTRLTVV.

Only one count was recorded for this clonotype. V and J are TRBV20-1 and TRBJ2-5, with D perhaps matching TRBD2 (6 bases). Trimming stripped 4 bases from V and 1 base from J, with 16 bases between. Germline V gene data show CDR1 as DFQATT and CDR2 as SNEGSKA (reference sequence). CDR3 length equals 15 residues. Here the CDR3 DNA reads TGCAGTGCTAAGTACGGCGGGAATTTCCAAGAGACCCAGTACTTC. Translating gives CSAKYGGNFQETQYF.

This rearrangement joins TRBV12-2 to TRBJ1-2. TRBV12-2 is recorded as a pseudogene. The CDR3 runs to 14 residues. The CDR3 reads CASRLLGLNYGYTF. The CDR3 nucleotides read TGTGCAAGTCGCTTACTTGGGCTCAACTATGGCTACACCTTC.

The chain couples TRBV28 to TRBJ2-5; D ambiguous. The CDR3 is 13 residues long. The V gene's germline CDR1 is MDHEN and CDR2 SYDVKM. V was pared by 2 bases and J by 7 bases, with 11 bases between. The DNA of the CDR3 is TGTGCCAGCAGTTTAACCCAGCCAGGGACCCAGTACTTC. This codes for CASSLTQPGTQYF.

This clonotype was seen only a few times. The chain combines TRBV18 with TRBJ1-5, with D perhaps TRBD1 (6 bases). The CDR3 is 15 amino acids. Trimming cost V 3 bases and J 3 bases, with 12 bases left between them. Germline V gene sequence: CDR1 KGHSH, CDR2 LQKENI. This CDR3 reads CASSPQQGINQPQHF. The CDR3 DNA is TGTGCCAGCTCACCTCAACAGGGAATCAATCAGCCCCAGCATTTT.

The chain combines TRBV5-1 with TRBJ2-7, with a possible D match to TRBD1 (5 bases). This CDR3 is built from 11 residues. Germline loops: CDR1 SGHRS, CDR2 YFSETQ. Trimming removed 3 bases at V and 5 bases at J, with 6 bases between. The CDR3 spells CASSSGNEQYF. In DNA form, the CDR3 reads TGCGCCAGCAGCTCAGGGAACGAGCAGTACTTC.

This clonotype has ten or more counts. This sequence joins TRBV12-2 and TRBJ1-1. TRBV12-2 is a known pseudogene. The CDR3 covers 17 residues. The CDR3 coding sequence is TGTGCAAGTCGCTTAGTCGGGCTCGGGCCCAGGAACACTGAAGCTTTCTTT. It encodes CASRLVGLGPRNTEAFF.

This clonotype was seen at least ten times. The chain combines TRBV20-1 with TRBJ2-6; no firm D call. There are 14 residues in the CDR3. Germline CDR1 DFQATT, CDR2 SNEGSKA (reference sequence). The germline V and J ends were trimmed by 0 bases and 3 bases, with 6 bases remaining between them. DNA for the CDR3: TGCAGTGCTAGAGATCCCAATGGGGCCAACGTCCTGACTTTC. Translation gives CSARDPNGANVLTF.